These 16 T cell receptor beta chains were sequenced from one sample in a study of control samples from healthy donors and cancer patients. Measured with immunoSEQ multiplex PCR; TCRdb has only the in-frame clones, and not every one. This sample has about 180,000 clones, with 90% found just once. The sample consisted of blood. The receptors stem from a woman aged 50 to 60 in good health.

The chain uses TRBV5-1 and TRBJ1-5; TRBD1 agrees at 7 bases. The CDR3 is 15 residues long. The germline CDR1 and CDR2 sequences are SGHRS and YFSETQ. Trimming cost V 4 bases and J 3 bases; bases outside gene matches: 7. The CDR3 sequence is CASSTGTETNQPQHF. CDR3 sequence (DNA): TGCGCCAGCAGCACGGGGACAGAGACCAATCAGCCCCAGCATTTT.

The chain recombines TRBV27 with TRBJ2-7; no clear D gene. V was pared by 4 bases and J by 4 bases, with 11 bases between. The CDR3 covers 13 residues. CDR1 is MNHEY and CDR2 is SMNVEV in the germline V gene (reference sequence). The CDR3 sequence: CASSWRSRYEQYF. DNA of the CDR3: TGTGCCAGCAGTTGGCGGTCCCGATACGAGCAGTACTTC.

The chain is built from TRBV7-3 and TRBJ1-2; D perhaps matches TRBD1 (6 bases). CDR1 SGHTA and CDR2 FQGTGA come from the germline V gene. The length of the CDR3 is 16 residues. V gave up 0 bases and J gave up 1 base, with 12 bases separating them. This CDR3 reads CASSLTKEGDNYGYTF. The CDR3 DNA reads as TGTGCCAGCAGCTTAACCAAGGAGGGGGATAACTATGGCTACACCTTC.

The chain recombines TRBV4-3 with TRBJ1-4; the D gene is possibly TRBD1 (5 bases). The CDR3 is 13 residues long. Trimming cost V 4 bases and J 8 bases, with 11 bases left between them. CDR1 LGHNA and CDR2 YSLEER come from the germline V gene. The CDR3: CASSPWGEEKLFF. CDR3 DNA sequence: TGCGCCAGCAGCCCATGGGGGGAGGAAAAACTGTTTTTT.

This chain connects TRBV5-5 to TRBJ2-2, with TRBD1 as a possible D gene (5 bases). The CDR3 contains 14 residues. Looked up from germline, CDR1 is SGHKS and CDR2 is YYEKEE (reference sequence). Trimming took 2 bases from V and 4 from J, leaving 9 bases between them. For the CDR3, the DNA is TGTGCCAGCAGCTTACAGGCGAGCACCGGGGAGCTGTTTTTT. It yields the protein CASSLQASTGELFF.

The V gene is TRBV4-2, the J gene TRBJ2-1, with D hard to call. The CDR3 runs 16 residues. V was shortened by 0 bases and J by 6 bases, with 15 bases between the two germline ends. CDR1 and CDR2 (germline): LGHNA, YNFKEQ. The CDR3 DNA reads as TGTGCCAGCAGCCAAGATCGGGCAGGATTACCCAATGAGCAGTTCTTC. Translating gives CASSQDRAGLPNEQFF.

The V call is TRBV28, the J call TRBJ2-7; D call uncertain. In germline, CDR1 is MDHEN, CDR2 SYDVKM. The V gene lost 5 bases and the J gene lost 1 base, with 12 bases spanning the gap. This CDR3 comprises 14 residues. The CDR3 DNA reads as TGTGCCAGCAGTCGCAACCCCAGTTCCTACGAGCAGTACTTC. Translating it yields CASSRNPSSYEQYF.

The chain has TRBV5-1 and TRBJ2-1; weak D call: TRBD2 (5 bases). CDR3 length equals 15 residues. Germline CDR1 reads SGHRS; CDR2 reads YFSETQ. V dropped 3 bases and J dropped 0 bases, with 10 bases sitting between them. CDR3 residues: CASSSLANSYNEQFF. The CDR3 DNA is TGCGCCAGCAGCTCCTTAGCGAACTCCTACAATGAGCAGTTCTTC.

This chain uses TRBV5-1 with TRBJ2-3; 8 nucleotides agree with TRBD2. CDR1 is SGHRS and CDR2 is YFSETQ in the germline V gene. V gave up 6 bases and J gave up 2 bases; unmatched junction bases: 5. The CDR3 covers 14 residues. The chain's CDR3 is CASTSGGLTDTQYF. The CDR3 nucleotides are TGCGCCAGCACAAGCGGGGGCCTCACAGATACGCAGTATTTT.

CDR3 sequence reads: CASSKGLAGYNEQFF. Here the CDR3 DNA reads TGTGCCAGCAGCAAGGGACTAGCGGGGTACAATGAGCAGTTCTTC. V usage is TRBV6-4 and J usage is TRBJ2-1, with 13 bases aligning to TRBD2. Unmatched junction bases numbered 3, after V lost 6 bases and J lost 4 bases. The CDR3 covers 15 residues. Germline V gene lookup returns CDR1 MRHNA and CDR2 SNTAGT.

The chain joins TRBV6-5 to TRBJ2-7; 11 bases are shared with TRBD2. The CDR3 is 14 amino acids. J gave up 2 bases and V 7 bases, and 4 bases lay outside the gene matches. CDR1 is MNHEY, CDR2 SVGAGI, per germline. CDR3 in DNA: TGTGCCAGCATCCCTAGCGGGGGGCCCTACGAGCAGTACTTC. Residues: CASIPSGGPYEQYF.

V usage is TRBV5-1 and J usage is TRBJ1-1; weak D call: TRBD1 (5 bases). This CDR3 has 15 amino acids. Trimming took off 5 bases at V and 1 base at J, with 15 bases between the two ends. Germline V gives CDR1 SGHRS, CDR2 YFSETQ. In DNA form, the CDR3 reads TGCGCCAGCAGGATGAGGGGAGGAACGAACACTGAAGCTTTCTTT. Translated: CASRMRGGTNTEAFF.

The V and J genes are TRBV10-3 and TRBJ2-7; TRBD1 might be the D (5 bases). There are 13 residues in the CDR3. V lost 0 bases and J 6 bases, leaving 9 bases between the germline ends. Germline V gene data show CDR1 as ENHRY and CDR2 as SYGVKD. The CDR3 reads CAISESRQTEQYF. Here the CDR3 DNA reads TGTGCCATCAGTGAGTCTCGACAGACCGAGCAGTACTTC.

V usage is TRBV5-5 and J usage is TRBJ1-2, with D maybe TRBD1 (5 bases). This CDR3 contains 15 residues. Germline loops: CDR1 SGHKS, CDR2 YYEKEE (reference sequence). V was shortened by 3 bases and J by 4 bases, with 16 bases between the two germline ends. CDR3 bases: TGTGCCAGCAGCTGGATGTGGGGCAACGGCTATGGCTACACCTTC. Its translation: CASSWMWGNGYGYTF.

The chain couples TRBV5-1 to TRBJ2-3; either TRBD1 or TRBD2 may supply D (5 bases each). From germline, CDR1 is SGHRS and CDR2 YFSETQ. CDR3 size: 14 residues. V gave up 0 bases and J gave up 0 bases, with 5 bases separating them. Here the CDR3 DNA reads TGCGCCAGCAGCTTGGGGGGGAGCACAGATACGCAGTATTTT. This codes for CASSLGGSTDTQYF.

A word on this clone: At the DNA level, this CDR3 is encoded by other sequences in the same sample as well. V usage is TRBV7-2 and J usage is TRBJ2-5; 8 bases agree with TRBD2. CDR3 length equals 15 residues. The V gene's germline CDR1 is SGHTA and CDR2 FQGNSA. After removal of 2 bases from V and 2 bases from J, the junction contained 4 bases not matched to a gene. The CDR3 here is CASSLRAGEQETQYF. The CDR3 bases are TGTGCCAGCAGCTTAAGAGCGGGGGAACAAGAGACCCAGTACTTC.